The rows below give T cell receptor beta chains drawn from one sample of a study of T cells in Graves' hyperthyroidism and ophthalmopathy. TCRdb re-derived calls from the multiplex PCR reads in MiXCR, one entry per CDR3 protein. The sample includes 500,000 or so distinct CDR3 sequences, under 20% of them seen just once. Material: blood. Source of these receptors: a woman in her late teens or twenties with Graves' ophthalmopathy. Both conserved end residues are part of each CDR3. Fields, in order: V gene, clone size, D gene, J gene, CDR3 protein, CDR3 DNA. D genes are given only for firm matches. Where a row states a size, it is once, few, many or the class of an expanded clone; other rows omit it.

TRBV7-8,NA,NA,TRBJ1-5,CASSLGTPGNQPQHF,TGTGCCAGCAGCTTAGGGACACCGGGCAATCAGCCCCAGCATTTT
TRBV27,many,NA,TRBJ1-2,CASSGGNYGYTF,TGCGCCAGCAGCGGCGGGAACTATGGCTACACCTTC
TRBV12-3/TRBV12-4,many,NA,TRBJ2-1,CASTAPRPEGNEQFF,TGTGCCAGCACCGCCCCCCGACCCGAAGGTAATGAGCAGTTCTTC
TRBV15,NA,TRBD1,TRBJ1-2,CATSTGTAGSGYTF,TGTGCCACCAGCACTGGGACAGCGGGCTCTGGCTACACCTTC
TRBV2,few,NA,TRBJ2-5,CASSDTRLQETQYF,TGTGCCAGCAGCGATACTAGATTGCAAGAGACCCAGTACTTC
TRBV2,many,TRBD1,TRBJ1-2,CASSEAGTGNGYTF,TGTGCCAGCAGTGAGGCCGGGACAGGGAATGGCTACACCTTC
TRBV6-5,many,NA,TRBJ1-6,CASSYKGRDNSPLHF,TGTGCCAGCAGTTACAAAGGACGTGATAATTCACCCCTCCACTTT
TRBV27,many,NA,TRBJ1-6,CASSLSPGPPDNSPLHF,TGTGCCAGCAGCCTATCCCCAGGACCCCCCGATAATTCACCCCTCCACTTT
TRBV11-3,many,NA,TRBJ2-1,CASSRTSLRDNEQFF,TGTGCCAGCAGCAGAACTAGCCTGCGGGACAATGAGCAGTTCTTC
TRBV28,many,NA,TRBJ2-3,CASRGGFSTDTQYF,TGTGCCAGCCGGGGCGGGTTTAGCACAGATACGCAGTATTTT
TRBV30,many,TRBD1,TRBJ1-2,CASELGTGGKNGYTF,TGTGCCTCCGAACTGGGGACAGGGGGAAAAAATGGCTACACCTTC
TRBV7-2,many,NA,TRBJ1-5,CASSLGWAGSGGQPQHF,TGTGCCAGCAGCTTAGGATGGGCGGGGTCGGGTGGTCAGCCCCAGCATTTT
TRBV7-8,NA,NA,TRBJ1-6,CASSLGPTNSPLHF,TGTGCCAGCAGCTTAGGCCCCACTAATTCACCCCTCCACTTT
TRBV15,many,NA,TRBJ1-6,CATSSQLESPLHF,TGTGCCACCAGCTCCCAGTTGGAGTCACCCCTCCACTTT
TRBV7-3,many,TRBD2,TRBJ2-1,CASSSAGGYNEQFF,TGTGCCAGCAGCTCAGCGGGAGGTTACAATGAGCAGTTCTTC
TRBV5-6,many,TRBD1,TRBJ2-5,CASSSVGTGSQETQYF,TGTGCCAGCAGCTCCGTCGGGACAGGGTCTCAAGAGACCCAGTACTTC
TRBV18,many,NA,TRBJ2-1,CASSPSVGRQNEQFF,TGTGCCAGCTCTCCCTCTGTGGGGCGGCAAAATGAGCAGTTCTTC
TRBV20-1,few,NA,TRBJ1-5,CSVPGHPYSNQPQHF,TGCAGTGTACCGGGACACCCTTATAGCAATCAGCCCCAGCATTTT
TRBV7-6,NA,NA,TRBJ2-1,CASSWPPGGNPDEQFF,TGTGCCAGCAGCTGGCCCCCGGGTGGGAATCCGGATGAGCAGTTCTTC
TRBV2,many,TRBD1,TRBJ1-1,CATRTGPNTEAFF,TGTGCCACCAGGACAGGGCCCAACACTGAAGCTTTCTTT
TRBV5-8,NA,NA,TRBJ2-7,CASSQRSGLDYEQYF,TGTGCCAGCAGCCAACGTAGCGGCCTCGACTACGAGCAGTACTTC
TRBV5-4,few,NA,TRBJ1-3,CASRSNSGNTIYF,TGTGCCAGCAGGTCAAACTCTGGAAACACCATATATTTT
TRBV7-7,NA,TRBD2,TRBJ2-5,CASSPTSGEQETQYF,TGTGCTAGCAGCCCGACTAGCGGGGAACAAGAGACCCAGTACTTC
TRBV6-5,many,TRBD1,TRBJ2-7,CASSYTSGGSYEQYF,TGTGCCAGCAGTTACACCTCAGGGGGCTCCTACGAGCAGTACTTC
TRBV19,NA,TRBD1,TRBJ2-6,CASGDRDILSGANVLTF,TGTGCCAGTGGAGACAGGGACATCCTATCTGGGGCCAACGTCCTGACTTTC
TRBV27,NA,NA,TRBJ2-6,CASSSIGGHGANVLTF,TGTGCCAGCAGCTCGATCGGGGGGCATGGGGCCAACGTCCTGACTTTC
TRBV28,many,NA,TRBJ2-3,CASSLVVGYTDTQYF,TGTGCCAGCAGTTTGGTTGTAGGATACACAGATACGCAGTATTTT
TRBV18,many,NA,TRBJ1-1,CASSPTQGYTEAFF,TGTGCCAGCTCACCGACACAAGGATACACTGAAGCTTTCTTT
TRBV6-2/TRBV6-3,NA,TRBD1,TRBJ1-5,CASSGTGEQPQHF,TGTGCCAGCAGCGGAACAGGGGAACAGCCCCAGCATTTT
TRBV2,many,NA,TRBJ1-2,CASTGGNYGYTF,TGTGCCAGCACCGGGGGAAACTATGGCTACACCTTC
TRBV10-3,few,NA,TRBJ2-7,CASKLQGNPYEQYF,TGTGCCAGCAAACTACAGGGAAATCCCTACGAGCAGTACTTC
TRBV11-2,many,NA,TRBJ2-2,CATGQPNTGELFF,TGTGCCACCGGACAGCCCAACACCGGGGAGCTGTTTTTT
TRBV3-1,few,NA,TRBJ1-2,CASSQGQVRFGGYGYTF,TGTGCCAGCAGCCAAGGACAGGTCCGTTTCGGAGGCTATGGCTACACCTTC
TRBV20-1,many,TRBD1,TRBJ2-1,CSARDPDRAIYNEQFF,TGCAGTGCTAGAGATCCAGACAGGGCGATCTACAATGAGCAGTTCTTC
TRBV9,NA,NA,TRBJ2-7,CASSDEGLGEQYF,TGTGCCAGCAGCGACGAGGGGTTGGGGGAGCAGTACTTC
TRBV2,many,TRBD1,TRBJ1-6,CASWRQGGPYNSPLHF,TGTGCCAGCTGGCGACAGGGAGGTCCCTATAATTCACCCCTCCACTTT
TRBV20-1,many,TRBD2,TRBJ2-3,CSAVAGGFTDTQYF,TGCAGTGCAGTAGCGGGAGGATTCACAGATACGCAGTATTTT
TRBV7-9,NA,TRBD1,TRBJ1-2,CASSLVYSGGQYGYTF,TGTGCCAGCAGCTTAGTTTACTCAGGGGGCCAATATGGCTACACCTTC